This is a list of T cell receptor beta chains from one sample in a study of graft-versus-host responses after intestinal transplantation. The method was immunoSEQ multiplex PCR; TCRdb's version includes in-frame clones alone and lacks a portion of them. This sample has some 90,000 clones, with about 93% found just once. These TCRs' antigens remain unknown. Sequenced here: unstimulated CD8+ T cells sorted from spleen or lymph node cells, sampled before intestinal transplant. All receptors come from a human donor who received an intestinal transplant. CDR3s include the opening cysteine and the closing phenylalanine or tryptophan. D genes are given only for firm matches. Where a row states a size, it is once, few, many or the class of an expanded clone; other rows omit it.

CDR3aa: CSVTTGGADNSPLHF
CDR3nt: TGCAGCGTTACAACAGGGGGCGCTGATAATTCACCCCTCCACTTT
d_gene: TRBD1
j_gene: TRBJ1-6
abundance: NA
v_gene: TRBV29-1

CDR3aa: CASSIVGAPNYNEQFF
CDR3nt: TGTGCCAGTAGTATAGTAGGGGCCCCGAATTACAATGAGCAGTTCTTC
d_gene: NA
j_gene: TRBJ2-1
abundance: NA
v_gene: TRBV19

CDR3aa: CASSRTGDTEAFF
CDR3nt: TGTGCCAGCAGCCGAACAGGGGACACTGAAGCTTTCTTT
d_gene: TRBD1
j_gene: TRBJ1-1
abundance: NA
v_gene: TRBV7-9

CDR3aa: CASTHYGQSIYGYTF
CDR3nt: TGTGCCAGCACCCATTACGGACAGAGTATCTATGGCTACACCTTC
d_gene: NA
j_gene: TRBJ1-2
abundance: NA
v_gene: TRBV14

CDR3aa: CVSSYSGATSEETQYF
CDR3nt: TGTGTCAGCAGTTACTCTGGGGCCACTAGCGAAGAGACCCAGTACTTC
d_gene: TRBD2
j_gene: TRBJ2-5
abundance: NA
v_gene: TRBV6-5

CDR3aa: CAWNGHPTPADTQYF
CDR3nt: TGTGCCTGGAATGGACATCCCACGCCCGCAGATACGCAGTATTTT
d_gene: NA
j_gene: TRBJ2-3
abundance: NA
v_gene: TRBV30

CDR3aa: CAISGPYQGGGDTEAFF
CDR3nt: TGTGCCATCAGTGGGCCGTATCAGGGGGGTGGCGACACTGAAGCTTTCTTT
d_gene: TRBD1
j_gene: TRBJ1-1
abundance: NA
v_gene: TRBV10-3

CDR3aa: CASSPGMNTEAFF
CDR3nt: TGTGCCAGCAGCCCGGGAATGAACACTGAAGCTTTCTTT
d_gene: NA
j_gene: TRBJ1-1
abundance: NA
v_gene: TRBV7-2

CDR3aa: CASSVDPAYEQYF
CDR3nt: TGTGCCAGCAGCGTAGACCCGGCCTACGAGCAGTACTTC
d_gene: NA
j_gene: TRBJ2-7
abundance: NA
v_gene: TRBV9

CDR3aa: CASIRSGSTDTQYF
CDR3nt: TGTGCCAGCATTCGAAGCGGGAGCACAGATACGCAGTATTTT
d_gene: NA
j_gene: TRBJ2-3
abundance: once
v_gene: TRBV2

CDR3aa: CASSFDPEGTDTQYF
CDR3nt: TGTGCCAGCAGTTTTGATCCCGAGGGCACAGATACGCAGTATTTT
d_gene: NA
j_gene: TRBJ2-3
abundance: NA
v_gene: TRBV27

CDR3aa: CASSLLSGGSSEQYF
CDR3nt: TGTGCCAGCAGCTTGTTGAGCGGGGGGTCGAGCGAGCAGTACTTC
d_gene: TRBD2
j_gene: TRBJ2-7
abundance: NA
v_gene: TRBV11-2

CDR3aa: CASSQDPGQGLHSNQPQHF
CDR3nt: TGTGCCAGCAGCCAAGATCCGGGACAGGGGCTTCATAGCAATCAGCCCCAGCATTTT
d_gene: TRBD1
j_gene: TRBJ1-5
abundance: NA
v_gene: TRBV4-2

CDR3aa: CASSSLAGWADTQYF
CDR3nt: TGTGCCAGCAGCTCCCTAGCGGGATGGGCAGATACGCAGTATTTT
d_gene: TRBD2
j_gene: TRBJ2-3
abundance: once
v_gene: TRBV7-8

CDR3aa: CASSLGYGVEQYF
CDR3nt: TGTGCCAGCAGCTTGGGTTACGGGGTTGAGCAGTACTTC
d_gene: NA
j_gene: TRBJ2-7
abundance: NA
v_gene: TRBV5-8

CDR3aa: CASSEAGLGGNEQFF
CDR3nt: TGTGCCAGCAGTGAAGCGGGACTAGGAGGCAATGAGCAGTTCTTC
d_gene: TRBD2
j_gene: TRBJ2-1
abundance: NA
v_gene: TRBV25-1

CDR3aa: CASSQGFGEGDTYEQYF
CDR3nt: TGCGCCAGCAGCCAAGGGTTCGGCGAGGGGGATACCTACGAGCAGTACTTC
d_gene: NA
j_gene: TRBJ2-7
abundance: few
v_gene: TRBV4-1

CDR3aa: CASSFSLAGEQYF
CDR3nt: TGCGCCAGCAGCTTTTCGTTAGCGGGGGAGCAGTACTTC
d_gene: TRBD2
j_gene: TRBJ2-7
abundance: NA
v_gene: TRBV5-1

CDR3aa: CAWQEGAEAFF
CDR3nt: TGTGCCTGGCAGGAGGGCGCTGAAGCTTTCTTT
d_gene: NA
j_gene: TRBJ1-1
abundance: NA
v_gene: TRBV30

CDR3aa: CASSNTGTSTDTQYF
CDR3nt: TGTGCCAGCAGCAATACCGGGACTAGCACAGATACGCAGTATTTT
d_gene: NA
j_gene: TRBJ2-3
abundance: NA
v_gene: TRBV9

CDR3aa: CASSFLQGHTEAFF
CDR3nt: TGTGCCAGCAGCTTCCTACAGGGCCACACTGAAGCTTTCTTT
d_gene: NA
j_gene: TRBJ1-1
abundance: NA
v_gene: TRBV5-6

CDR3aa: CASSITGVGNQPQHF
CDR3nt: TGTGCCAGTAGCATAACAGGGGTTGGCAATCAGCCCCAGCATTTT
d_gene: TRBD1
j_gene: TRBJ1-5
abundance: NA
v_gene: TRBV6-5

CDR3aa: CASSAGDSTNYGYTF
CDR3nt: TGTGCCAGCAGCGCCGGAGACAGCACTAACTATGGCTACACCTTC
d_gene: NA
j_gene: TRBJ1-2
abundance: NA
v_gene: TRBV9

CDR3aa: CASSLVTGATNEKLFF
CDR3nt: TGTGCCAGCAGCTTAGTCACAGGGGCAACTAATGAAAAACTGTTTTTT
d_gene: TRBD1
j_gene: TRBJ1-4
abundance: NA
v_gene: TRBV11-2

CDR3aa: CASSQDRISGVRDEQFF
CDR3nt: TGCGCCAGCAGCCAAGATCGGATTAGCGGGGTTAGGGATGAGCAGTTCTTC
d_gene: TRBD2
j_gene: TRBJ2-1
abundance: NA
v_gene: TRBV4-1

CDR3aa: CASSIGTDYEQYF
CDR3nt: TGTGCCAGTAGTATAGGAACAGACTACGAGCAGTACTTC
d_gene: NA
j_gene: TRBJ2-7
abundance: NA
v_gene: TRBV19

CDR3aa: CASKRSGGQGETQYF
CDR3nt: TGTGCCAGCAAGAGGTCGGGGGGTCAAGGGGAGACCCAGTACTTC
d_gene: TRBD2
j_gene: TRBJ2-5
abundance: NA
v_gene: TRBV7-6

CDR3aa: CASSYAPDSNTGELFF
CDR3nt: TGTGCCAGCAGTTACGCTCCTGACTCGAACACCGGGGAGCTGTTTTTT
d_gene: NA
j_gene: TRBJ2-2
abundance: NA
v_gene: TRBV6-5

CDR3aa: CASSHEGGADNEQFF
CDR3nt: TGTGCCAGCAGCCATGAAGGGGGGGCGGACAATGAGCAGTTCTTC
d_gene: NA
j_gene: TRBJ2-1
abundance: NA
v_gene: TRBV4-2

CDR3aa: CASSPWTGGHYEQYF
CDR3nt: TGTGCCAGCTCACCGTGGACAGGGGGCCACTACGAGCAGTACTTC
d_gene: TRBD1
j_gene: TRBJ2-7
abundance: NA
v_gene: TRBV18

CDR3aa: CAWSVSSGGAHEQYF
CDR3nt: TGTGCCTGGAGTGTCTCTAGCGGGGGGGCCCACGAGCAGTACTTC
d_gene: TRBD2
j_gene: TRBJ2-7
abundance: NA
v_gene: TRBV30

CDR3aa: CASSSLKYEQYF
CDR3nt: TGTGCCAGCAGCTCACTAAAATACGAGCAGTACTTC
d_gene: NA
j_gene: TRBJ2-7
abundance: NA
v_gene: TRBV5-6

CDR3aa: CASSSTGSGEQYF
CDR3nt: TGTGCCAGCAGCTCGACAGGGTCGGGCGAGCAGTACTTC
d_gene: TRBD1
j_gene: TRBJ2-7
abundance: NA
v_gene: TRBV5-8

CDR3aa: CASRDRDSPYNEQFF
CDR3nt: TGTGCCAGCAGGGACCGGGACTCTCCTTACAATGAGCAGTTCTTC
d_gene: NA
j_gene: TRBJ2-1
abundance: NA
v_gene: TRBV11-3

CDR3aa: CASSEVAGASTDTQYF
CDR3nt: TGTGCCAGCAGTGAAGTAGCGGGGGCTAGCACAGATACGCAGTATTTT
d_gene: TRBD2
j_gene: TRBJ2-3
abundance: NA
v_gene: TRBV6-1

CDR3aa: CATIETSGGQETQYF
CDR3nt: TGTGCCACTATAGAGACTAGCGGGGGCCAAGAGACCCAGTACTTC
d_gene: TRBD2
j_gene: TRBJ2-5
abundance: NA
v_gene: TRBV2

CDR3aa: CASSLGTGNQPQHF
CDR3nt: TGTGCCAGCAGCTTGGGAACGGGGAATCAGCCCCAGCATTTT
d_gene: NA
j_gene: TRBJ1-5
abundance: NA
v_gene: TRBV5-6

CDR3aa: CASSIDQAGLQETQYF
CDR3nt: TGTGCCAGTAGTATAGATCAAGCGGGACTCCAAGAGACCCAGTACTTC
d_gene: TRBD2
j_gene: TRBJ2-5
abundance: NA
v_gene: TRBV19

CDR3aa: CASSEVPGASSPLHF
CDR3nt: TGTGCCAGCAGTGAAGTCCCCGGAGCGTCTTCACCCCTCCACTTT
d_gene: NA
j_gene: TRBJ1-6
abundance: NA
v_gene: TRBV6-1

CDR3aa: CASSLGTFDEQYF
CDR3nt: TGTGCCAGCAGCTTAGGGACTTTTGACGAGCAGTACTTC
d_gene: NA
j_gene: TRBJ2-7
abundance: NA
v_gene: TRBV13

CDR3aa: CASDSGNTEAFF
CDR3nt: TGTGCCAGCGACAGTGGGAACACTGAAGCTTTCTTT
d_gene: NA
j_gene: TRBJ1-1
abundance: NA
v_gene: TRBV19

CDR3aa: CARGIAGDIWEQYF
CDR3nt: TGCGCCAGGGGTATAGCGGGGGACATCTGGGAGCAGTACTTC
d_gene: TRBD2
j_gene: TRBJ2-7
abundance: few
v_gene: TRBV10-1

CDR3aa: CASSSHGTGWSEAFF
CDR3nt: TGTGCCAGCAGTTCCCACGGGACAGGGTGGTCTGAAGCTTTCTTT
d_gene: TRBD1
j_gene: TRBJ1-1
abundance: NA
v_gene: TRBV6-5

CDR3aa: CASTLGVGGRFDNEQFF
CDR3nt: TGTGCCAGCACCCTGGGGGTGGGCGGGAGGTTCGACAATGAGCAGTTCTTC
d_gene: TRBD2
j_gene: TRBJ2-1
abundance: NA
v_gene: TRBV11-2

CDR3aa: CASSPRDRVDEQYF
CDR3nt: TGTGCCAGCAGTCCTAGGGACAGGGTGGACGAGCAGTACTTC
d_gene: TRBD1
j_gene: TRBJ2-7
abundance: NA
v_gene: TRBV2

CDR3aa: CASSFGTGGAYNEQFF
CDR3nt: TGCGCCAGCAGCTTCGGGACAGGGGGCGCCTACAATGAGCAGTTCTTC
d_gene: TRBD1
j_gene: TRBJ2-1
abundance: NA
v_gene: TRBV5-1

CDR3aa: CASSWEVQETQYF
CDR3nt: TGTGCCAGCAGTTGGGAGGTTCAAGAGACCCAGTACTTC
d_gene: NA
j_gene: TRBJ2-5
abundance: NA
v_gene: TRBV6-6

CDR3aa: CASSVGGSSSYNEQFF
CDR3nt: TGTGCCAGCAGCGTAGGAGGGTCGAGCTCCTACAATGAGCAGTTCTTC
d_gene: NA
j_gene: TRBJ2-1
abundance: NA
v_gene: TRBV9

CDR3aa: CASSQARALGTTSNEQYF
CDR3nt: TGCGCCAGCAGCCAAGCCCGTGCGTTGGGGACTACCTCTAACGAGCAGTACTTC
d_gene: TRBD2
j_gene: TRBJ2-7
abundance: NA
v_gene: TRBV4-3